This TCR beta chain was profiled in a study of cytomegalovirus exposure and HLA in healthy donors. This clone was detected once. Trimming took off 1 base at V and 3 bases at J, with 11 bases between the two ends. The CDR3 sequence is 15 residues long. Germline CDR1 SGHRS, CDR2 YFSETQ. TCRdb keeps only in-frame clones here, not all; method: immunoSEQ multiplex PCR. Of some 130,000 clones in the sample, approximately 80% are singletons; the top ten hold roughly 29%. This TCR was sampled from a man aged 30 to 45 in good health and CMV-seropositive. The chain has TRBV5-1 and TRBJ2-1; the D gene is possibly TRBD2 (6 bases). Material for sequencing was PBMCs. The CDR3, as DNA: TGCGCCAGCAGCTTGTCGGGACTCGACTACAATGAGCAGTTCTTC. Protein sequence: CASSLSGLDYNEQFF. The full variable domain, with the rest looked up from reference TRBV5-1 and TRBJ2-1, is KAGVTQTPRYLIKTRGQQVTLSCSPISGHRSVSWYQQTPGQGLQFLFEYFSETQRNKGNFPGRFSGRQFSNSRSEMNVSTLELGDSALYLCASSLSGLDYNEQFFGPGTRLTVL.